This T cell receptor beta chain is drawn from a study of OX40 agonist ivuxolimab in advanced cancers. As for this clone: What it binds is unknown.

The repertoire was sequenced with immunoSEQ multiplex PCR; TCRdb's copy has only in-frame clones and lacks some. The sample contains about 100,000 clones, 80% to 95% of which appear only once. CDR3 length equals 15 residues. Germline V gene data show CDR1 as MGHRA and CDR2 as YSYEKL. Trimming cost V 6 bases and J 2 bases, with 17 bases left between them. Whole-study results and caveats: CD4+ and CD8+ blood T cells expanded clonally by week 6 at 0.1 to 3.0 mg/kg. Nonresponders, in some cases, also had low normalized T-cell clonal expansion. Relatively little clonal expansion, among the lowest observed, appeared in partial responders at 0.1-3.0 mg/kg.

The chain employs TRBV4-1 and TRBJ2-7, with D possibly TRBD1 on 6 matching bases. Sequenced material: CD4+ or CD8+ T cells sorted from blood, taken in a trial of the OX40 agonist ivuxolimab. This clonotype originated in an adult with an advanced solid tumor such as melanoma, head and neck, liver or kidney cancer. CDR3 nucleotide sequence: TGCGCCAGCAGTCCGACTTGGGGGCAGACCTACGAGCAGTACTTC. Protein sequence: CASSPTWGQTYEQYF.